This T cell receptor (beta chain) was identified in a study of blood T cell dynamics during melanoma immunotherapy (dated by TCRdb to 2018 to 2021). A note on the overall study: Patients with metastatic melanoma were treated with first-line pembrolizumab or nivolumab plus ipilimumab as standard of care in the United Kingdom. The training cohort consisted of consecutive patients, while an additional independent group of patients from the same centre was pooled to form an external validation set. To identify early correlates of response, the study profiled peripheral T cell receptor repertoires in patients with metastatic melanoma before and after one cycle of checkpoint inhibitor therapy.

The time point label for this specimen denotes: pre-treatment baseline. Blood samples were collected before treatment (T0) and at week 3 (W3), after the first cycle of checkpoint blockade. Except for a couple of patients with rapid clinical progression, response was assessed 12 weeks after the first infusion by RECIST 1.1; disease control meant complete response, partial response or stable disease. Patients with prior systemic cancer treatment, concomitant immunosuppressant therapy or synchronous other active malignancies were excluded. TCR beta was sequenced in both bulk PBMC and plasma cell-free DNA in order to track circulating cells as well as T cell turnover. PBMC were isolated from blood with Lymphoprep and SepMate tubes, followed by red cell lysis. QIAamp DNA Blood Mini kits were used to extract DNA from both PBMC and sorted T cell subsets. The table lists this clone with a count of one. Its specific antigen is unknown. Per-base quality was not reported, and no clone a single base away is much larger than it.

Trimming leaves V shorter by 9 bases and J shorter by 6 bases, with the junction holding 12 bases beyond the gene matches. For CDR1 and CDR2, the germline V gene (reference sequence) lists LNHNV and YYDKDF. The CDR3 sequence holds 14 residues, the cysteine and phenylalanine included. Just the 42-base CDR3 DNA is kept, in frame starting at base 1. Study-level results and caveats: Whether the T cell clones behind the repertoire changes were melanoma-specific or instead reflected general immune activation was something the study could not determine. The relatively small sample size was acknowledged as potentially limiting generalization of the results. Patients who later achieved disease control showed a bifurcated PBMC repertoire reorganization at W3, with increased clonality or increased diversity, unlike progressors.

A fixed 350 ng of DNA was loaded for every bulk PBMC sample. TCR beta CDR3 sequences were amplified from genomic DNA using the immunoSEQ TCRb Assay kit according to manufacturer instructions. The KAPA Library Quantification Kit for Illumina platforms was used to quantify the pooled libraries by qPCR. Sequencing of the pooled libraries was done on an Illumina NextSeq 500, with clustering at about 0.55-1.2 pM. From the authors' description of their analysis: TCR data were analyzed using immunoSEQ ANALYZER and the R LymphoSeq package. A rearrangement efficiency score was calculated as productive divided by the sum of productive and non-productive CDR3 sequences. Clonality was measured with the Gini coefficient and diversity with the Renyi index at alpha=1, compared pairwise between timepoints within each patient. Clonal relatedness used an edit distance of 3, and repertoire similarity used the Bhattacharyya coefficient, both computed in LymphoSeq. To classify response, a linear discriminant analysis based on week-3 changes in clonality and diversity was built using the R MASS and caret packages. TCRdb retrieved this table from immuneACCESS and kept in-frame rearrangements only. Not all clones are present; in checked studies, unresolved V genes account for under half, and no reason is known for the remainder. Clone size and the V and J calls come from that table; the DNA yielded D and trimming. In this sample the table shows 20,000 to 30,000 clones, around nine tenths of which occur a single time. The ten biggest clones cover over 3.5% of the sample.

The TCR sequence derives from a human donor with melanoma. Recombination linked TRBV15 to TRBJ2-3, with 7 bases aligning to TRBD2. Sample: blood, taken from a patient treated with checkpoint blockade. The CDR3 reads as follows: CATQSREGSDTQYF. The DNA sequence follows: TGTGCCACGCAAAGCAGGGAGGGGTCTGATACGCAGTATTTT.